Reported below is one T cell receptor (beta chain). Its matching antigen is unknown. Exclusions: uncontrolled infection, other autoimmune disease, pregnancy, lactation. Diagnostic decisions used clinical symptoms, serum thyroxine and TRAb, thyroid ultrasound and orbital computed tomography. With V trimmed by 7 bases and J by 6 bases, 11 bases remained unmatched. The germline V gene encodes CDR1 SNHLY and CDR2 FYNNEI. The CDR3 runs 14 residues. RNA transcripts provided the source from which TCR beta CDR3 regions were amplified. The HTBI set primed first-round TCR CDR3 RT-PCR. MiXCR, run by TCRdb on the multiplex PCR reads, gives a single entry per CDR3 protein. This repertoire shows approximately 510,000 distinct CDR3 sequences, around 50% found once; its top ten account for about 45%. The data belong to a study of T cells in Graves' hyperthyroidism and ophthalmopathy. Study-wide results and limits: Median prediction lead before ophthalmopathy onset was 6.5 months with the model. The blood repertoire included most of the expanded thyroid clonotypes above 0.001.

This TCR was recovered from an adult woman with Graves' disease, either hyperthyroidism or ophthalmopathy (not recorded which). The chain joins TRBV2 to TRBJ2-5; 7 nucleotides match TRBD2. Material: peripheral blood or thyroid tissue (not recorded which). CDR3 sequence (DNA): TGTGCCAGCACTAAAGGGTCGGGAGGACAGACCCAGTACTTC. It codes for CASTKGSGGQTQYF.